Detailed here is one T cell receptor beta chain. Its antigen specificity is not known. Per the germline V gene (reference sequence), SEHNR is the CDR1 and FQNEAQ is the CDR2. The CDR3 covers 12 residues, taking in both the cysteine and the phenylalanine. There is no recorded DNA. These data are taken from a study of T cells expressing NK-cell markers (dated by TCRdb to 2018 to 2021). Regarding the complete study: Fewer than ten donors provided sorted CD3+CD56+NKG2C+, CD3+CD56+NKG2C- and CD3+CD56-NKG2C+ T-cell subsets, whose TCR beta-chain repertoires were profiled. Among the eight sequenced donors, seven were HCMV-seropositive and one was HCMV-seronegative. The study sequenced eight donors, all healthy volunteers chosen at random: three men and five women. Sequencing of the libraries produced 2 x 150 bp reads on Illumina HiSeq 2000/2500, MiSeq or NextSeq. Beyond this particular receptor, the publication reports: Those dominant clonotypes were again the most abundant among CD3+CD56-NKG2C+ cells in a few donors, at about 25-60.1%. For roughly six donors, the dominant CD3+CD56+NKG2C+ clonotypes were among the top 10 CD8+ clonotypes and accounted for roughly 1.0-7.5% of CD8+ T cells. Whether the expanded NKG2C-expressing T cell clones were specific for HCMV antigens remained unclear.

HCMV serostatus was determined by detecting HCMV-specific IgG in serum with a commercial ELISA kit. Ficoll density gradient centrifugation was used to isolate peripheral blood mononuclear cells from blood. The listed sequencing device is Illumina HiSeq 2000. 5'RACE template switching, by which a universal primer site and unique molecular identifiers were added, was used to make TCR beta cDNA libraries. Synthesis of cDNA was primed from the TCR beta constant segment and was followed by two consecutive PCR amplification steps. As for the original processing: MIGEC was used to demultiplex reads and group reads by UMI, and MiTCR was used to assemble and quantify clonotypes. To exclude erroneous sequences, any TCR cDNA sequence not supported by at least two reads was discarded. The tcR package was used for downstream repertoire analysis, and clonotypes were matched between fractions using CDR3 nucleotide sequence together with V segment. VDJmatch was used to annotate antigen specificity against VDJdb, with one amino acid substitution in CDR3 allowed. Each entry corresponds to one CDR3 protein sequence from reads that TCRdb reprocessed, and DNA is not given. TCRdb, rather than the study authors, made the V and J calls. The data table for this sample lists 550,000 to 600,000 distinct CDR3 sequences. The top ten hold roughly 3.4% of the sample.

The sequenced material came from blood T cells: a sorted CD56 or NKG2C T cell subset, CD4+ or CD8+ T cells, or bulk PBMC T cells (not recorded which). The rearrangement combines TRBV7-9 with TRBJ1-1. The source of this sequence is a man younger than 35 in good health. Donor details come from another sample of the same person, matched by shared clones. The CDR3 protein is CASSSTWTEAFF.